Following are 20 T cell receptor beta chains from one sample sequenced in a study of cytomegalovirus exposure and HLA in healthy donors. 13 Jbeta primers and 60 Vbeta primers were used for the PCR. Sequencing was performed with immunoSEQ multiplex PCR; in TCRdb, only in-frame clones are kept and a portion is missing. This table has tens of thousands of clones, about 79% appearing once. Sequenced input: PBMCs. The source is a middle-aged man in good health and CMV-seronegative.

V usage is TRBV6-5 and J usage is TRBJ2-1; weak D call: TRBD1 (6 bases). V was trimmed by 2 bases and J by 9 bases, leaving 14 bases between them. Per the germline V gene, CDR1 is MNHEY and CDR2 is SVGAGI. The CDR3 runs to 14 residues. The CDR3 region has the DNA TGTGCCAGCAGTTACGACCCGGGACACATTGAGCAGTTCTTC. Its protein product is CASSYDPGHIEQFF.

CDR3 nucleotides: TGCGCCAGCAGCTCCCCGGTGGCGGGATACGAGCAGTACTTC. Protein sequence: CASSSPVAGYEQYF. This chain connects TRBV5-1 to TRBJ2-7; maybe TRBD2 (6 bases). The CDR3 contains 14 residues. V lost 3 bases and J lost 4, with 14 bases in between. Germline loops: CDR1 SGHRS, CDR2 YFSETQ.

The chain combines TRBV6-1 with TRBJ2-4; tentative D call: TRBD1 (7 bases). Trimming stripped 6 bases from V and 14 bases from J, with 17 bases between. The V gene's germline CDR1 is MNHNS and CDR2 SASEGT. The CDR3 has 12 amino acids. The CDR3 coding sequence is TGTGCCAGCAGACTCCTAGGAGGGACAGAGTACTTC. Amino acids: CASRLLGGTEYF.

This chain joins TRBV9 and TRBJ2-7, with 10 bases aligning to TRBD2. J was trimmed by 5 bases and V by 0 bases; bases with no gene match: 11. The CDR3 contains 17 residues. Germline CDR1 is SGDLS and CDR2 is YYNGEE. DNA for the CDR3: TGTGCCAGCAGCGTAGGGGTTAGCGGGAGGATCTCGGACGAGCAGTACTTC. Protein: CASSVGVSGRISDEQYF.

The chain joins TRBV6-6 to TRBJ2-1, with TRBD2 as a possible D gene (5 bases). The V end lost 5 bases, the J end lost 5 bases, and 19 bases lay between the germline ends. CDR1 is MNHNY and CDR2 is SVGAGI in the germline V gene (reference sequence). The CDR3 loop spans 16 amino acids. The DNA for the CDR3 is TGTGCCAGCAGTCAGACTACAGCGTCCCTCCACAATGAGCAGTTCTTC. This codes for CASSQTTASLHNEQFF.

The chain recombines TRBV7-9 with TRBJ2-6; D perhaps matches TRBD1 (6 bases). Trimming took off 1 base at V and 4 bases at J, with 11 bases between the two ends. This CDR3 is built from 16 residues. Germline V gene sequence: CDR1 SEHNR, CDR2 FQNEAQ (reference sequence). CDR3 protein: CASSLGLGTGANVLTF. The CDR3 nucleotides read TGTGCCAGCAGCTTAGGCCTTGGGACAGGGGCCAACGTCCTGACTTTC. Together with reference TRBV7-9 and TRBJ2-6, the CDR3 gives the full variable domain: DTGVSQNPRHKITKRGQNVTFRCDPISEHNRLYWYRQTLGQGPEFLTYFQNEAQLEKSRLLSDRFSAERPKGSFSTLEIQRTEQGDSAMYLCASSLGLGTGANVLTFGAGSRLTVL.

Concerning this clone: At one end the junction does not follow the germline gene, possibly because of a read error. The genes are TRBV19 and TRBJ1-1, with D uncertain. Germline V gene sequence: CDR1 LNHDA, CDR2 SQIVND (reference sequence). The CDR3 is 13 residues long. The CDR3 nucleotides are TGTGACAGTAGCCCCACCTTTCTCAGTGAAGCTTTCTTT. Amino acids: CDSSPTFLSEAFF.

This chain joins TRBV10-3 and TRBJ1-2; 8 positions match TRBD1. Per germline, CDR1 ENHRY and CDR2 SYGVKD. Unmatched junction bases numbered 6, after V lost 3 bases and J lost 6 bases. This CDR3 comprises 14 residues. The DNA for the CDR3 is TGTGCCATCAGTGAATCCCCGACAGGGGATGGCTACACCTTC. Protein product: CAISESPTGDGYTF.

The chain links TRBV5-4 to TRBJ2-1; perhaps TRBD2 as D (6 bases). The CDR3 has 15 amino acids. The germline CDR1 and CDR2 sequences are SGHNT and YYREEE (reference sequence). Deletions cut 7 bases from V and 6 bases from J, with 20 bases between. The CDR3 region has the DNA TGTGCCAGCTCCGGGGGTAGCCGCCGGGGCAATGAGCAGTTCTTC. Its protein is CASSGGSRRGNEQFF.

V usage is TRBV19 and J usage is TRBJ2-1; D gene ambiguous. The V end was cut by 1 base, the J end by 5 bases, with 15 bases between. The CDR3 has 16 amino acids. Germline CDR1 reads LNHDA; CDR2 reads SQIVND (reference sequence). The CDR3 coding sequence is TGTGCCAGTAGTATAGCCCTGAGAGAGGCAGACAATGAGCAGTTCTTC. It is translated as CASSIALREADNEQFF. The whole variable domain, remainder taken from reference TRBV19 and TRBJ2-1, is DGGITQSPKYLFRKEGQNVTLSCEQNLNHDAMYWYRQDPGQGLRLIYYSQIVNDFQKGDIAEGYSVSREKKESFPLTVTSAQKNPTAFYLCASSIALREADNEQFFGPGTRLTVL.

This rearrangement joins TRBV9 to TRBJ1-1; tentative D call: TRBD1 (5 bases). The CDR3 totals 15 residues. CDR1 and CDR2 from the germline V gene are SGDLS and YYNGEE. V lost 2 bases and J lost 1, with 12 bases in between. The CDR3 DNA is TGTGCCAGCAGCGTTCTGGGGACTGCGAACACTGAAGCTTTCTTT. Translating it yields CASSVLGTANTEAFF.

This chain joins TRBV4-3 and TRBJ1-1; TRBD1 matches 7 bases. V trimming: 0 bases; J trimming: 7 bases; junction bases outside the gene matches: 5. Germline lookup yields CDR1 LGHNA and CDR2 YSLEER. CDR3 length: 14 residues. CDR3 loop: CASSQDATGYEAFF. The CDR3 DNA reads TGCGCCAGCAGCCAAGACGCGACAGGGTATGAAGCTTTCTTT.

V usage is TRBV27 and J usage is TRBJ1-2; 7 nucleotides match TRBD1. CDR1 is MNHEY, CDR2 SMNVEV, per germline (reference sequence). The junction had 3 bases not matched to a gene; V was cut back by 4 bases and J by 4 bases. The CDR3 spans 13 residues. The CDR3 nucleotides are TGTGCCAGCAGTTCGACAGGGAGCTATGGCTACACCTTC. Encoded protein: CASSSTGSYGYTF.

The chain links TRBV5-1 to TRBJ2-7, with 8 bases aligning to TRBD2. The CDR3 is made up of 17 amino acids. Per the germline V gene, CDR1 is SGHRS and CDR2 is YFSETQ. The V segment lost 4 bases and the J segment 6 bases; nucleotides outside the gene matches: 18. This chain's CDR3 is CASSLRGGSVLPSEQYF. The CDR3 DNA reads TGCGCCAGCAGCCTTCGGGGGGGGTCCGTTCTCCCCTCCGAGCAGTACTTC. The complete variable domain, with remaining parts taken from reference TRBV5-1 and TRBJ2-7, reads KAGVTQTPRYLIKTRGQQVTLSCSPISGHRSVSWYQQTPGQGLQFLFEYFSETQRNKGNFPGRFSGRQFSNSRSEMNVSTLELGDSALYLCASSLRGGSVLPSEQYFGPGTRLTVT.

The chain joins TRBV5-1 to TRBJ2-1; TRBD2 aligns across 9 bases. Germline CDR1 is SGHRS and CDR2 is YFSETQ. V was pared by 2 bases and J by 2 bases, with 5 bases of the junction left unmatched. The CDR3 is made up of 16 amino acids. The CDR3 bases are TGCGCCAGCAGCTTACGAGCGGGAGGAACCTACAATGAGCAGTTCTTC. It yields the protein CASSLRAGGTYNEQFF.

Ten or more counts support this clone. The chain carries TRBV4-3 and TRBJ2-2; D call uncertain. V was pared by 0 bases and J by 0 bases, with 8 bases between. The CDR3 consists of 16 residues. Per the germline V gene, CDR1 is LGHNA and CDR2 is YSLEER. The CDR3 loop is CASSQDPVANTGELFF. CDR3 DNA sequence: TGCGCCAGCAGCCAAGATCCCGTCGCGAACACCGGGGAGCTGTTTTTT.

This sequence joins TRBV2 and TRBJ2-3; possible D gene TRBD1, 5 bases. The V gene's germline CDR1 is SNHLY and CDR2 FYNNEI. The CDR3 is made up of 14 amino acids. Trimming took 3 bases from V and 2 from J, leaving 9 bases between them. The CDR3 region is CASSDAGLTDTQYF. DNA for the CDR3: TGTGCCAGCAGTGATGCAGGGCTCACAGATACGCAGTATTTT.

This clone was recorded once. This chain uses TRBV7-2 with TRBJ2-7; D is perhaps TRBD1 (7 bases). The germline V and J ends were trimmed by 1 base and 7 bases, with 17 bases remaining between them. The CDR3 extends over 15 amino acids. The germline V gene encodes CDR1 SGHTA and CDR2 FQGNSA. CDR3 loop: CASSLGAGGWREQYF. CDR3 DNA: TGTGCCAGCAGCTTAGGGGCAGGGGGGTGGAGGGAGCAGTACTTC.

The chain has TRBV7-9 and TRBJ1-1; tentatively, D is TRBD1 (5 bases). From germline, CDR1 is SEHNR and CDR2 FQNEAQ (reference sequence). This CDR3 has 12 residues. Trimming shortened V by 5 bases and J by 8 bases, and 12 bases separated the two germline ends. The CDR3 protein is CASSPGGGEAFF. The CDR3 region has the DNA TGTGCCAGCAGCCCCGGTGGGGGGGAAGCTTTCTTT.

A single count supports this clone. The V gene is TRBV18, the J gene TRBJ1-4; TRBD1 might be the D (5 bases). There are 13 residues in the CDR3. V was shortened by 2 bases and J by 7 bases, with 8 bases between the two germline ends. Germline assignment: CDR1 KGHSH and CDR2 LQKENI. In DNA form, the CDR3 reads TGTGCCAGCTCACCAAGGCAGGGTGAAAAACTGTTTTTT. Translated: CASSPRQGEKLFF. The whole variable domain, remainder taken from reference TRBV18 and TRBJ1-4, is NAGVMQNPRHLVRRRGQEARLRCSPMKGHSHVYWYRQLPEEGLKFMVYLQKENIIDESGMPKERFSAEFPKEGPSILRIQQVVRGDSAAYFCASSPRQGEKLFFGSGTQLSVL.